These T cell receptor beta chains were read from a single sample in a study of cytomegalovirus exposure and HLA in healthy donors. This table comes from immunoSEQ multiplex PCR, and its TCRdb copy is limited to in-frame clones, with some not included. The table records over 100,000 clones, 85% to 90% of them present only once. The sample was PBMCs. These receptors were obtained from a young woman in good health and CMV-seropositive. CDR3s include the opening cysteine and the closing phenylalanine or tryptophan. The D gene is left open where the match is weak. Only some rows state a clone size, as once, few, many or a class for expanded clones.

clone_size	v_call	j_call	d_call	cdr3_length	cdr3_nt	cdr3_aa
once	TRBV19	TRBJ1-5	NA	16	TGTGCCAGTAGTACACAAGTCCATTATAGCAATCAGCCCCAGCATTTT	CASSTQVHYSNQPQHF
NA	TRBV9	TRBJ1-1	NA	15	TGTGCCAGCAGCTTTTTGGAGGGCGGAGGGACTGAAGCTTTCTTT	CASSFLEGGGTEAFF
NA	TRBV5-1	TRBJ2-3	TRBD2	19	TGCGCCAGCAGCTTGGGGACTAGCGGGAGCGCACAACCGGGGGATACGCAGTATTTT	CASSLGTSGSAQPGDTQYF
NA	TRBV27	TRBJ2-3	NA	19	TGTGCCAGCAGTTTATTCCCGATTAATACGCGGGATAGCACAGATACGCAGTATTTT	CASSLFPINTRDSTDTQYF
NA	TRBV4-1	TRBJ1-1	NA	13	TGCGCCAGCAGCCTCACCCAGGGTGTTGAAGCTTTCTTT	CASSLTQGVEAFF
once	TRBV19	TRBJ1-2	NA	17	TGTGCCAGTAGTATCGGCCGCGGACTCGGAGAGACGGGTGGCTACACCTTC	CASSIGRGLGETGGYTF
NA	TRBV5-1	TRBJ2-5	TRBD2	17	TGCGCCAGCAGCCCTATGAATAGCGGGAATTTGGGAGAGACCCAGTACTTC	CASSPMNSGNLGETQYF
NA	TRBV4-1	TRBJ1-4	NA	16	TGCGCCAGCAGCCTCCTAACGACAGGAACTAATGAAAAACTGTTTTTT	CASSLLTTGTNEKLFF
once	TRBV7-8	TRBJ2-3	NA	16	TGTGCCAGCAGCTTAGCGACGACAGAGGGCACAGATACGCAGTATTTT	CASSLATTEGTDTQYF
NA	TRBV5-3	TRBJ2-5	TRBD1	17	TGTGCCAGAAGCCGCCACGACAGGGAAGTTCGGAGAGGGACCCAGTACTTC	CARSRHDREVRRGTQYF
NA	TRBV9	TRBJ1-1	NA	16	TGTGCCAGCAGCCCGACATCGAGGGTGGCGGACACTGAAGCTTTCTTT	CASSPTSRVADTEAFF
NA	TRBV20-1	TRBJ1-1	NA	11	TGCAGTGCTACCTCCAACACTGAAGCTTTCTTT	CSATSNTEAFF
NA	TRBV7-7	TRBJ2-1	TRBD2	16	TGTGCTAGCAGCTTATCACTAGCGGGAGACTACAATGAGCAGTTCTTC	CASSLSLAGDYNEQFF
NA	TRBV30	TRBJ2-7	NA	11	TGTGCCTGGAGTCCCTCCCTCGAGCAGTACTTC	CAWSPSLEQYF
few	TRBV19	TRBJ1-2	NA	13	TGTGCCAGTAGTATAGACAGAAACTATGGCTACACCTTC	CASSIDRNYGYTF
NA	TRBV27	TRBJ2-7	TRBD2	14	TGTGCCAGCAGTGCCGGGACTAGCGGCTACGAGCAGTACTTC	CASSAGTSGYEQYF
NA	TRBV7-8	TRBJ2-5	NA	17	TGTGCCAGCAGCTTGGGGGCATTAGCGGGCCTCCAAGAGACCCAGTACTTC	CASSLGALAGLQETQYF
NA	TRBV7-3	TRBJ1-5	NA	15	TGTGCCAGCAGCTTAACGAAAGGGGCGGTTAAGCCCCAGCATTTT	CASSLTKGAVKPQHF
few	TRBV7-9	TRBJ1-1	NA	13	TGTGCCATCTCTAAGGAGGCGATCACTGAAGCTTTCTTT	CAISKEAITEAFF
NA	TRBV7-9	TRBJ1-1	TRBD1	14	TGTGCCAGCAGCCCACAACAGGGGTACACTGAAGCTTTCTTT	CASSPQQGYTEAFF
NA	TRBV5-3	TRBJ1-5	TRBD1	15	TGTGCCAGAAGCTTACCGGGACAGGCCGATCAGCCCCAGCATTTT	CARSLPGQADQPQHF
NA	TRBV6-1	TRBJ2-7	TRBD1	15	TGTGCCAGCGCTCCGACAGGGGAGTCATACTACGAGCAGTACTTC	CASAPTGESYYEQYF
NA	TRBV5-4	TRBJ2-1	NA	15	TGTGCCAGCAGTCCCGGGGACTTGTCCTACAATGAGCAGTTCTTC	CASSPGDLSYNEQFF
NA	TRBV7-3	TRBJ2-1	TRBD1	15	TGTGCCAGCAGCTTATCACAGGGGACCTACAATGAGCAGTTCTTC	CASSLSQGTYNEQFF
NA	TRBV5-4	TRBJ2-5	TRBD2	13	TGTGCCAGCAGCCGGGGACTACAAGAGACCCAGTACTTC	CASSRGLQETQYF
NA	TRBV29-1	TRBJ2-1	TRBD1	11	TGCAGCGTCAACAGGGGGGCTGAGCAGTTCTTC	CSVNRGAEQFF
NA	TRBV5-1	TRBJ1-2	NA	13	TGCGCCAGCAGCTTGGAACCCTACGATGGCTACACCTTC	CASSLEPYDGYTF
NA	TRBV6-4	TRBJ1-1	NA	15	TGTGCCAGCAGTGCTGAGTATCTGGTGAACACTGAAGCTTTCTTT	CASSAEYLVNTEAFF
NA	TRBV9	TRBJ2-6	TRBD1	19	TGTGCCAGCAGCGGCAACCCGACAGGGTTTACGTCTGGGGCCAACGTCCTGACTTTC	CASSGNPTGFTSGANVLTF
NA	TRBV6-6	TRBJ2-4	NA	14	TGTGCCAGCAGTCAAACAGGGAAAAACAACATTCAGTACTTC	CASSQTGKNNIQYF
NA	TRBV30	TRBJ2-1	NA	15	TGTGCCTGGAGTGTGACCAGGTTTACCAACAATGAGCAGTTCTTC	CAWSVTRFTNNEQFF
NA	TRBV5-4	TRBJ2-7	TRBD1	14	TGTGCCAGCAGCGAACGACAGGGGTCCTTCCCCCAGTACTTC	CASSERQGSFPQYF
NA	TRBV4-1	TRBJ1-2	TRBD1	17	TGCGCCAGCAGCCAAGAGGTCAGGGACAGGGGCAACTATGGCTACACCTTC	CASSQEVRDRGNYGYTF
NA	TRBV6-1	TRBJ1-2	NA	13	TGTGCCAGCACCCGACAGGCTAACTATGGCTACACCTTC	CASTRQANYGYTF
NA	TRBV6-8	TRBJ2-7	NA	15	TGTGCCAGCAGTTGTAAGACTAGACACCTTTACGAGCAGTACTTC	CASSCKTRHLYEQYF
NA	TRBV4-1	TRBJ1-1	NA	14	TGCGCCAGCAGCCCGTATACAGGGAAGACTGAAGCTTTCTTT	CASSPYTGKTEAFF
NA	TRBV4-1	TRBJ2-3	NA	17	TGCGCCAGCAGCCACGTGGGGCAGGGAAAGGGAACAGATACGCAGTATTTT	CASSHVGQGKGTDTQYF
NA	TRBV7-2	TRBJ1-1	NA	12	TGTGCCAGCAGCCTCGGCGGGGGGCGAGCTTTCTTT	CASSLGGGRAFF
NA	TRBV1	TRBJ2-1	NA	15	TGCACCAGCAACACGGGACTAGCGGATTACAATGAGCAGTTCTTC	CTSNTGLADYNEQFF
NA	TRBV5-1	TRBJ2-7	NA	14	TGCGCCAGCAGCTTGGTTGTCTCCCCCTACGAGCAGTACTTC	CASSLVVSPYEQYF
NA	TRBV6-1	TRBJ2-7	NA	13	TGTGCCAGCAGGATACAGGGCCCCTACGAGCAGTACTTC	CASRIQGPYEQYF
NA	TRBV9	TRBJ1-2	TRBD1	15	TGTGCCAGCAGCGTAGAGGGACAGGGGGTAGCTGGCTACACCTTC	CASSVEGQGVAGYTF
NA	TRBV5-6	TRBJ1-1	TRBD1	13	TGTGCCAGCAGCCGGACAGGGAACACTGAAGCTTTCTTT	CASSRTGNTEAFF
NA	TRBV11-2	TRBJ2-3	NA	13	TGTGCCAGCAGTTGGCTCCTTGAAGATACGCAGTATTTT	CASSWLLEDTQYF
few	TRBV5-1	TRBJ2-7	NA	12	TGCGCCAGCAGCCTCGGGGGATACGAGCAGTACTTC	CASSLGGYEQYF
NA	TRBV5-1	TRBJ1-2	TRBD1	16	TGCGCCAGCAGCAAGGGACAGGGGGCCCTCGGGTCGGGCTACACCTTC	CASSKGQGALGSGYTF
once	TRBV6-6	TRBJ1-1	TRBD1	12	TGTGCCAGCAGTTACTCGACAGGGGAAGCTTTCTTT	CASSYSTGEAFF
NA	TRBV6-6	TRBJ2-7	TRBD2	15	TGTGCCAGCACCCCAGACGGGGGGACGGGATCCGAGCAGTACTTC	CASTPDGGTGSEQYF